These T cell receptor beta chains were read from a single sample in a study of PD-1 blockade in mismatch repair-deficient tumors. The assay was immunoSEQ multiplex PCR, and TCRdb's table has in-frame clones only and misses some. Among roughly 40,000 clones listed, approximately 81% were seen once. Sequencing used peripheral blood, obtained less than 95 weeks after starting pembrolizumab. The source of these receptors is an adult with mismatch repair-deficient cancer. Each CDR3 is given with its conserved first and last residue. Each record gives: J gene, V gene, D gene, clone size, CDR3 DNA, CDR3 protein. D genes are given only for firm matches. Size values are once, few and many counts, or a class for expanded clones, and some rows have none.

J gene: TRBJ2-7; V gene: TRBV4-1; D gene: TRBD2; clone size: few; CDR3 DNA: TGCGCCAGCAGCCAAGGAAGGACTAGCAGTTACGAGCAGTACTTC; CDR3 protein: CASSQGRTSSYEQYF
J gene: TRBJ2-2; V gene: TRBV4-2; D gene: TRBD2; clone size: once; CDR3 DNA: TGTGCCAGCAGCCAAGAGACTAGCGGGACGAACACCGGGGAGCTGTTTTTT; CDR3 protein: CASSQETSGTNTGELFF
J gene: TRBJ1-1; V gene: TRBV5-1; D gene: .; clone size: .; CDR3 DNA: TGCGCCAGCAGCAATGGGGGCGGGCGGAACACTGAAGCTTTCTTT; CDR3 protein: CASSNGGGRNTEAFF
J gene: TRBJ2-1; V gene: TRBV11-3; D gene: TRBD2; clone size: .; CDR3 DNA: TGTGCCAGCAGCTTAAGGCTAGCGGTTGGAGATGAGCAGTTCTTC; CDR3 protein: CASSLRLAVGDEQFF
J gene: TRBJ2-3; V gene: TRBV7-2; D gene: TRBD2; clone size: .; CDR3 DNA: TGTGCCAGCAGCGTTCCGGGACTAGGAATTCATACGCAGTATTTT; CDR3 protein: CASSVPGLGIHTQYF
J gene: TRBJ1-1; V gene: TRBV29-1; D gene: .; clone size: .; CDR3 DNA: TGCAGCGTTGAAGGCAGAATGAACACTGAAGCTTTCTTT; CDR3 protein: CSVEGRMNTEAFF
J gene: TRBJ1-1; V gene: TRBV9; D gene: TRBD1; clone size: few; CDR3 DNA: TGTGCCAGCACCGCACGGACAGGGGAGGCTTTCTTT; CDR3 protein: CASTARTGEAFF
J gene: TRBJ1-4; V gene: TRBV5-4; D gene: .; clone size: .; CDR3 DNA: TGTGCCAGCAGCTTAACCGGGACTCCCGAGGAAAAACTGTTTTTT; CDR3 protein: CASSLTGTPEEKLFF
J gene: TRBJ1-2; V gene: TRBV5-1; D gene: .; clone size: .; CDR3 DNA: TGCGCCAGCAGCTTAACTCTAGAGGGCAGCTACACCTTC; CDR3 protein: CASSLTLEGSYTF
J gene: TRBJ2-1; V gene: TRBV12-5; D gene: .; clone size: .; CDR3 DNA: TGTGCTAGTGGTTCCGACTCCTCTAGCTCCTACAATGAGCAGTTCTTC; CDR3 protein: CASGSDSSSSYNEQFF
J gene: TRBJ2-5; V gene: TRBV9; D gene: .; clone size: .; CDR3 DNA: TGTGCCAGCAGCGTAGAACCAGCTTCGATGGAAACCCAGTACTTC; CDR3 protein: CASSVEPASMETQYF
J gene: TRBJ1-1; V gene: TRBV2; D gene: .; clone size: .; CDR3 DNA: TGTGCCAGCAGTGAAAGGGGTTCGATAAACACTGAAGCTTTCTTT; CDR3 protein: CASSERGSINTEAFF
J gene: TRBJ1-5; V gene: TRBV5-6; D gene: TRBD1; clone size: .; CDR3 DNA: TGTGCCAGCAGCTTCTCGGGACAGGGGTTCCATCAGCCCCAGCATTTT; CDR3 protein: CASSFSGQGFHQPQHF
J gene: TRBJ2-3; V gene: TRBV30; D gene: .; clone size: .; CDR3 DNA: TGTGCTGGGACTCGAGTAAGCACAGATACGCAGTATTTT; CDR3 protein: CAGTRVSTDTQYF